These 11 T cell receptor beta chains share one sample of origin, sequenced in a study of tissue T cells after allogeneic stem cell transplantation. Time point denoted: mouse harvest day 14 after allogeneic transplant. Each mouse received 10^7 T-cell-depleted marrow cells plus 10^6 splenic CD5+ T cells by tail vein. Only in-frame clones appear in the TCRdb table, and some are missing; sequencing was by immunoSEQ multiplex PCR. The table has about 8,800 clones, 36% seen once. The material sequenced was skin. The receptors derive from a female BALB/c mouse given C57BL/6 T cells with graft-versus-host disease after an allogeneic hematopoietic cell transplant.

Sample share makes this clone medium-sized. The gene names given are mouse names. The DNA ends 1 residue before the CDR3 does, and the rest of the CDR3 is filled in from the germline J gene. V is TRBV26 and J is TRBJ2-3; 7 bases line up with TRBD1. Germline V gene lookup returns CDR1 KGHPV and CDR2 FQNQEV (reference sequence). CDR3 length: 13 amino acids. Unmatched junction bases numbered 4, after V lost 4 bases and J lost 6 bases. Partial CDR3 DNA: TGTGCCAGCAGTCCGCACAGGGGCGAAACGCTGTAT. It yields the protein CASSPHRGETLY. The CDR3 as a whole reads CASSPHRGETLYF.

By share, this clone ranks as medium-sized (0.01 to 0.1%). Each gene name is a mouse one. The CDR3 end lies 1 residue beyond the end of the read and is filled in from the germline J gene. This chain connects TRBV26 to TRBJ1-1; no clear D. The CDR3 extends over 12 amino acids. Per germline, CDR1 KGHPV and CDR2 FQNQEV (reference sequence). The germline V and J ends were trimmed by 5 bases and 2 bases, with 6 bases remaining between them. The sequenced CDR3 bases are TGTGCCAGCAGTTCGGACAACACAGAAGTCTTC. It specifies CASSSDNTEVF. The full-length CDR3 reads as CASSSDNTEVFF.

About this clone itself: Gene names are the mouse ones. Coverage ceases 1 residue before the CDR3 finishes, and the germline J gene fills in the end. The chain combines TRBV4 with TRBJ1-6; no definite D call. TRBJ1-6 is sorted into the ORF group, with uncertain function. The germline V gene has CDR1 LGHDT and CDR2 YNNKQL (reference sequence). Trimming shortened V by 5 bases and J by 5 bases, and 7 bases separated the two germline ends. The length of the CDR3 is 13 residues. The sequenced part of the CDR3 DNA is TGTGCCAGCAGCCCGACCGATAATTCGCCCCTCTAC. Protein product: CASSPTDNSPLY. The complete CDR3 reads CASSPTDNSPLYF.

Turning to this clone: The gene names here belong to mouse. The DNA ends 1 residue before the CDR3 does, and the rest of the CDR3 is filled in from the germline J gene. The rearrangement uses TRBV23 and TRBJ1-4; TRBD1, the D gene given by the table, was not confirmed from the DNA. CDR3 length: 17 residues. CDR1 is KGHTA, CDR2 FQNQQP, per germline. CDR3 in amino acids: CSSSQSGTGGGNERLFF. The sequenced part of the CDR3 DNA is TGCTCCAGCAGTCAATCAGGGACAGGGGGCGGCAACGAAAGATTATTT.

Notes on this clone: Genes and germline are mouse. The missing CDR3 end, 1 residue past where the read stops, is filled in from the germline J gene. This chain connects TRBV23 to TRBJ2-4; the table assigns TRBD2, which was not confirmed against the DNA. Germline CDR1 reads KGHTA; CDR2 reads FQNQQP. The CDR3 totals 15 residues. The part of the CDR3 DNA that was read is TGCTCCAGCAGTCAATCCTGGTCTAGTCAAAACACCTTGTAC. This encodes CSSSQSWSSQNTLY. The entire CDR3 reads CSSSQSWSSQNTLYF.

On this clone: The genes and germline here are from mouse. The read is 1 residue too short to cover the CDR3 end, so that end is filled in from the germline J gene. The chain links TRBV3 to TRBJ2-7; D remains unclear. The CDR3 length is 15 residues. Deletions cut 4 bases from V and 2 bases from J, with 15 bases between. Germline V CDR1 and CDR2: SNHLY, FYNGKV (reference sequence). The CDR3: CASSSTPGGPYEQYF. CDR3 bases read: TGTGCCAGCAGCTCGACTCCGGGAGGGCCCTATGAACAGTAC.

In regard to this clone: Gene names are mouse gene names. Read coverage stops 1 residue before the CDR3 terminus; the germline J gene supplies the remainder. The chain carries TRBV26 and TRBJ2-3, with D possibly being TRBD1 (6 bases). Trimming stripped 5 bases from V and 0 bases from J, with 9 bases between. The germline V gene encodes CDR1 KGHPV and CDR2 FQNQEV (reference sequence). The CDR3 runs 14 residues. The sequenced CDR3 bases are TGTGCCAGCAGTGGGGACATTAGTGCAGAAACGCTGTAT. It yields the protein CASSGDISAETLY. The whole CDR3 region reads CASSGDISAETLYF.

In regard to this clone: This may arise from a read error, as a much more abundant clone is one base away. Each gene name is a mouse one. Read sequence stops 1 residue before the CDR3 end, and the germline J gene provides the missing end. The sample holds other DNA sequences that translate to the same CDR3. The chain uses TRBV23 and TRBJ2-1; the table's D call of TRBD1 was not tested on the DNA. This CDR3 is 15 amino acids long. Germline V gene lookup returns CDR1 KGHTA and CDR2 FQNQQP. CDR3 DNA (partial): TGCTCCAGCAGTCAAACGGGACAGGGGGATGCCGAGCAGTTC. Encoded protein: CSSSQTGQGDAEQF. The full CDR3 sequence reads CSSSQTGQGDAEQFF.

A word on this clone: Gene names are the mouse ones. Read sequence stops 1 residue before the CDR3 end, and the germline J gene provides the missing end. The chain recombines TRBV26 with TRBJ1-1, with unresolved D. Per the germline V gene, CDR1 is KGHPV and CDR2 is FQNQEV (reference sequence). Trimming stripped 4 bases from V and 2 bases from J, with 8 bases between. The CDR3 consists of 13 residues. The part of the CDR3 DNA that was read is TGTGCCAGCAGTCCGGGCCTCAACACAGAAGTCTTC. It encodes CASSPGLNTEVF. The complete CDR3 sequence is CASSPGLNTEVFF. Supplemented by reference TRBV26 and TRBJ1-1, the full variable domain reads NSKVIQTPRYLVKGQGQKAKMRCIPEKGHPVVFWYQQNKNNEFKFLINFQNQEVLQQIDMTEKRFSAECPSNSPCSLEIQSSEAGDSALYLCASSPGLNTEVFFGKGTRLTVV.

This clone was detected a few times. Genes here carry mouse names. The CDR3 end falls 1 residue outside the read, so it is completed with the germline J gene. The gene calls are TRBV26 and TRBJ1-6; no reliable D call. TRBJ1-6 is placed among ORFs of uncertain function. The CDR3 is 13 amino acids. Trimming shortened V by 6 bases and J by 5 bases, and 8 bases separated the two germline ends. Germline V CDR1 and CDR2: KGHPV, FQNQEV (reference sequence). CDR3 region: CASSHRNNSPLYF. CDR3 DNA (partial): TGTGCCAGCAGCCACAGAAATAATTCGCCCCTCTAC.

On this clone: Genes and germline are mouse. The read ends 1 residue shy of where the CDR3 ends; the end is completed using the germline J gene. J is TRBJ2-4 and V is TRBV26; D unclear. Germline V gene lookup returns CDR1 KGHPV and CDR2 FQNQEV (reference sequence). This CDR3 has 12 residues. With 3 bases removed from V and 4 bases from J, the gap between germline ends came to 5 bases. The CDR3 DNA, read in part, is TGTGCCAGCAGTCTCGGAGAAAACACCTTGTAC. Protein sequence: CASSLGENTLY. The complete CDR3 sequence is CASSLGENTLYF.